The source of this TCR beta chain is a study of T cells in Graves' hyperthyroidism and ophthalmopathy. The source material, RNA transcripts, was used to amplify TCR beta CDR3 regions. Using the HTBI primer set, a first-round RT-PCR was run on the TCR CDR3. TCRdb independently ran MiXCR on the multiplex PCR reads; one entry per CDR3 protein. The sample includes under 750,000 distinct CDR3 sequences, 18% of them seen just once. This CDR3 contains 16 residues. Germline-derived CDR1 and CDR2 are SGHRS and YFSETQ. After removal of 0 bases from V and 0 bases from J, the junction contained 2 bases not matched to a gene. This clonotype was seen repeatedly, ten times or more.

The sequenced sample was blood. This chain connects TRBV5-1 to TRBJ2-3; TRBD2 agrees at 9 bases. The receptor comes from a woman between 50 and 59 years old with Graves' hyperthyroidism that later progressed to Graves' ophthalmopathy. The CDR3 DNA is TGCGCCAGCAGCTTGGGACTAGCGGAAAGCACAGATACGCAGTATTTT. Amino acids: CASSLGLAESTDTQYF.